This T cell receptor (beta chain) was identified during a study of T cell responses to AZD1222 COVID-19 vaccine. Study overall: Second-dose schedules of about 4 or about 12 weeks were combined.

Findings and limits, study-wide: CD4 TCRs covered the whole spike, strongest at regions 160-218 and 743-854. The number of AZD1222 recipients seropositive at baseline was only six.

Only in-frame clones appear in the TCRdb table, and some are missing; sequencing was by immunoSEQ multiplex PCR. The sample lists some 120,000 clones, 75% to 90% occurring once. Notes on this clone: As yet, its antigen is unknown.

This clonotype was sampled from an adult in good health. The sample here was peripheral blood, taken on day 0 of AZD1222 vaccination.

The CDR3 DNA follows: TGCGCCAGCAGCTTGGAAGCAGCTCACTCTGGAAACACCATATATTTT. This encodes CASSLEAAHSGNTIYF. The V gene is TRBV5-1, the J gene TRBJ1-3, with no clear D. The CDR3 consists of 16 residues. The ends were cut back, 0 bases at V and 0 bases at J, with 10 bases in the middle. CDR1 is SGHRS, CDR2 YFSETQ, per germline.